This TCR beta chain stems from a study of shared clonotypes between healthy human individuals. General observations from the study: Tissues were not sampled, only blood, and their repertoires likely differ.

Per the germline V gene, CDR1 is MNHNS and CDR2 is SASEGT. Trimming cost V 6 bases and J 7 bases, with 12 bases left between them. The CDR3 consists of 12 residues. As for this clone: As yet, its antigen is unknown.

Assay execution took place at the deep level. Every immunoSEQ plate was one replicate of a subset's evenly spread DNA. The protocol was immunoSEQ multiplex PCR, while the TCRdb copy is restricted to in-frame clones and leaves out a portion. The sample gives approximately 2,300,000 clones, under 95% of which show up once; 0.37% is in the top ten. The chain combines TRBV6-1 with TRBJ1-1; D unclear. This TCR came from a man in his late teens or twenties in good health. Some clones in this sample may be carry-over from other donors' samples. Sequences were obtained from naive CD4+ T cells from PBMCs. Subset defined: CD45RA+ positively selected. DNA for the CDR3: TGTGCCAGCAGAGAGAGGGCGGGTGAAGCTTTCTTT. Its translation: CASRERAGEAFF.